This TCR beta chain emerged from a study of identical twins. Study results and caveats: Fewer insertions characterized abundant cord blood beta clonotypes, whereas memory repertoires showed none. Twin pairs had excess sharing that was weaker in beta out-of-frame sequences. Compared with models, monozygotic twins showed more out-of-frame TCR alpha sharing. Where out-of-frame alpha sequences were twin-shared, they showed excess low generation probability.

This clonotype was picked up many times. Antigen unknown. The junction had 6 bases not matched to a gene; V was cut back by 6 bases and J by 1 base. Germline V gene data show CDR1 as SGHVS and CDR2 as FQNEAQ. This CDR3 spans 14 amino acids. TCRdb reanalysed the 5' RACE reads using MiXCR and keeps one entry per CDR3 protein. The sample records 350,000 to 400,000 distinct CDR3 sequences, about 9% being singletons. Sequenced material: naive T cells sorted from blood. This TCR was sampled from a woman aged 45-65 years in good health. This rearrangement joins TRBV7-8 to TRBJ2-7; TRBD2 matches 7 bases. CDR3 residues: CASRMGRVSYEQYF. The CDR3 DNA is TGTGCCAGCAGAATGGGGAGGGTTTCCTACGAGCAGTACTTC.